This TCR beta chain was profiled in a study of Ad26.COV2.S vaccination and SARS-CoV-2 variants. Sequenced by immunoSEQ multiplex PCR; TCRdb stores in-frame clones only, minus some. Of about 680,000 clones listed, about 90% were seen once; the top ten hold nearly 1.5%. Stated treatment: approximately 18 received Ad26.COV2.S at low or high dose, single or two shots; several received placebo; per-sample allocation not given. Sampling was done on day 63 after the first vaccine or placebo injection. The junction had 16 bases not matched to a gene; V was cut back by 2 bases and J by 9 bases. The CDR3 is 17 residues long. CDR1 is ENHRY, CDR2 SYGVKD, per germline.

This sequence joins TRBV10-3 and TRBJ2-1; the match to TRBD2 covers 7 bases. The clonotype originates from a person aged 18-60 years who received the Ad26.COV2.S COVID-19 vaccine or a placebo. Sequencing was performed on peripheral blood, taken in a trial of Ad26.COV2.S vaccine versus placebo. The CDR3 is CAISEPPLGSGYSEQFF. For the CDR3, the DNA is TGTGCCATCAGTGAGCCCCCCTTGGGTAGCGGGTATAGTGAGCAGTTCTTC.